These 32 T cell receptor beta chains originate from one sample sequenced in a study of T cells in tuberculosis. Thawed, overnight-rested PBMC were stained with GMM-loaded CD1B tetramer, viability dye and anti-CD3, then sorted. The CD1B tetramers carried C32 glucose monomycolate purified from Rhodococcus equi. Sequencing used immunoSEQ multiplex PCR; TCRdb keeps in-frame clones, though not all of them. The top ten clones hold roughly 12% of a sample with approximately 59,000 clones, 80% to 85% of them seen once. Sequencing was performed on CD1b-GMM tetramer-negative cells sorted from PBMCs. Receptors originate from an adult woman with latent tuberculosis.

The rearrangement joins TRBV28 to TRBJ1-4, with a tentative D call TRBD1 (6 bases). CDR1 and CDR2 from the germline V gene are MDHEN and SYDVKM. Deletions cut 8 bases from V and 0 bases from J, with 22 bases between. The CDR3 sequence is 18 residues long. Here the CDR3 DNA reads TGTGCCAGCGCATACCGGTCGGGAGGGGGGGCAACTAATGAAAAACTGTTTTTT. Translating it yields CASAYRSGGGATNEKLFF.

The chain recombines TRBV5-6 with TRBJ2-1, with D perhaps matching TRBD1 (6 bases). With 5 bases removed from V and 3 bases from J, the gap between germline ends came to 18 bases. CDR3 size: 16 residues. CDR1 is SGHDT, CDR2 YYEEEE, per germline. CDR3 region: CASSFLLQGNYNEQFF. The CDR3 region has the DNA TGTGCCAGCAGTTTTCTCTTACAGGGAAACTACAATGAGCAGTTCTTC.

The rearrangement links TRBV7-2 to TRBJ2-7; D unclear. Germline V gene data show CDR1 as SGHTA and CDR2 as FQGNSA. CDR3 length equals 16 residues. V was pared by 0 bases and J by 7 bases, with 19 bases between. CDR3 nucleotides: TGTGCCAGCAGCTTAGCCGGTTCTCGTGCTTTTCGGGAGCAGTACTTC. Amino acid sequence: CASSLAGSRAFREQYF.

This clone was seen ten or more times. The rearrangement uses TRBV18 and TRBJ1-5, with a tentative D call TRBD1 (5 bases). Trimming took off 3 bases at V and 0 bases at J, with 15 bases between the two ends. This CDR3 comprises 17 residues. Germline CDR1 and CDR2: KGHSH and LQKENI. Here the CDR3 reads CASSPMGRGNSNQPQHF. The CDR3, as DNA: TGTGCCAGCTCACCGATGGGAAGGGGAAATAGCAATCAGCCCCAGCATTTT.

This clone has a handful of counts. The V gene is TRBV21-1, the J gene TRBJ1-2; the D segment call TRBD1 is taken from the table without a DNA check. TRBV21-1 corresponds to a pseudogene. The CDR3 loop spans 15 amino acids. In DNA form, the CDR3 reads TGTGCCAGCAGCTTTCGACAGGGAGCCTCTTATGGCTACACCTTC. As protein: CASSFRQGASYGYTF.

This chain uses TRBV6-5 with TRBJ2-7; maybe TRBD2 (6 bases). This CDR3 has 13 residues. Trimming stripped 6 bases from V and 5 bases from J, with 14 bases between. From germline, CDR1 is MNHEY and CDR2 SVGAGI. The CDR3 DNA reads TGTGCCAGCAGAAATGGGGGGTTCAACGAGCAGTACTTC. Translated, it gives CASRNGGFNEQYF.

The chain links TRBV7-2 to TRBJ1-6; TRBD1 might be the D (5 bases). V was pared by 4 bases and J by 9 bases, with 10 bases between. This CDR3 contains 13 residues. Germline CDR1 SGHTA, CDR2 FQGNSA. CDR3 loop: CASSSLGGSPLHF. CDR3 bases: TGTGCCAGCAGCTCCCTCGGGGGTTCACCCCTCCACTTT.

The rearrangement links TRBV18 to TRBJ2-7; D unclear. The germline V gene encodes CDR1 KGHSH and CDR2 LQKENI. V shed 2 bases and J shed 0 bases, with 8 bases lying between them. This CDR3 region has 14 residues. The CDR3 coding sequence is TGTGCCAGCTCACCAGCCAGAAGCTCCTACGAGCAGTACTTC. It translates to CASSPARSSYEQYF.

The chain has TRBV6-1 and TRBJ2-5; TRBD1 might be the D (6 bases). The CDR3 sequence is 11 residues long. Trimming left V 11 bases short and J 4 bases short, with 11 bases between. CDR1 and CDR2 from the germline V gene are MNHNS and SASEGT. The CDR3 loop is CAASRGETQYF. CDR3 coding DNA: TGTGCCGCCTCCAGGGGAGAGACCCAGTACTTC.

CDR3 coding DNA: TGTGCCAGCAAAGGACTAGCGGGAGGGCCCACCGGGGAGCTGTTTTTT. Protein: CASKGLAGGPTGELFF. This chain joins TRBV2 and TRBJ2-2; 15 nucleotides align to TRBD2. Germline loops: CDR1 SNHLY, CDR2 FYNNEI. The CDR3 spans 16 residues. V trimming: 7 bases; J trimming: 4 bases; junction bases outside the gene matches: 4.

The chain employs TRBV28 and TRBJ1-2; D is perhaps TRBD1 (5 bases). Between the trimmed V and J ends, which lost 4 bases and 7 bases, there was a span of 10 bases. The CDR3 is 12 amino acids. CDR1 is MDHEN and CDR2 is SYDVKM in the germline V gene. CDR3 residues: CASSSPQGGYTF. The CDR3, as DNA: TGTGCCAGCAGTTCTCCCCAGGGTGGCTACACCTTC.

The rearrangement uses TRBV6-1 and TRBJ1-6; possibly TRBD1 for D (5 bases). The V gene's germline CDR1 is MNHNS and CDR2 SASEGT. The CDR3 length is 14 residues. Trimming stripped 7 bases from V and 6 bases from J, with 13 bases between. In DNA, the CDR3 is TGTGCCAGCACCACCGGGACTGGTAATTCACCCCTCCACTTT. It specifies CASTTGTGNSPLHF.

The chain employs TRBV30 and TRBJ1-1; 9 bases align to TRBD1. This CDR3 comprises 15 residues. Germline CDR1 reads GTSNPN; CDR2 reads SVGIG (reference sequence). V trimming: 5 bases; J trimming: 4 bases; junction bases outside the gene matches: 11. The CDR3 protein is CAWDPGTGIGTEAFF. The CDR3 coding sequence is TGTGCCTGGGATCCCGGGACAGGGATAGGCACTGAAGCTTTCTTT.

This sequence joins TRBV7-7 and TRBJ2-3; 7 positions match TRBD2. Trimming took 5 bases from V and 4 from J; bases not matched to a gene: 6. CDR3 length equals 14 residues. The germline gives CDR1 SSHAT, CDR2 FNYEAQ (reference sequence). CDR3 amino acids: CASSPTAGADTQYF. As DNA, the CDR3 is TGTGCCAGCAGCCCCACGGCGGGGGCAGATACGCAGTATTTT.

The chain carries TRBV12-5 and TRBJ2-5, with 9 bases aligning to TRBD2. The better agreement between TRBJ2-7 and the DNA end casts doubt on the J call. The germline CDR1 and CDR2 sequences are LGHNT and FRNRAP. The CDR3 is made up of 13 amino acids. CDR3 loop: CASAGLARYEQYF. CDR3 nucleotide sequence: TGTGCTAGTGCCGGACTAGCGCGGTACGAGCAGTACTTC.

This clone was observed a handful of times. The gene calls are TRBV5-6 and TRBJ1-2, with D possibly matching TRBD1 (5 bases). CDR1 is SGHDT, CDR2 YYEEEE, per germline. The CDR3 has 14 amino acids. Trimming stripped 4 bases from V and 6 bases from J, with 16 bases between. CDR3 in amino acids: CASSLRSGGNGYTF. CDR3 sequence (DNA): TGTGCCAGCAGCCTAAGATCGGGGGGAAATGGCTACACCTTC.

This chain links TRBV19 with TRBJ2-1, with 7 bases lining up with TRBD2. Looked up from germline, CDR1 is LNHDA and CDR2 is SQIVND (reference sequence). With 1 base clipped from V and 0 bases from J, the junction kept 9 bases outside the gene matches. This CDR3 contains 18 residues. In nucleotides, the CDR3 is TGTGCCAGTAGTATAGCTCTCGAGCGGGATAGCTCCTACAATGAGCAGTTCTTC. This sequence encodes CASSIALERDSSYNEQFF.

This clone turned up a few times. The rearrangement joins TRBV2 to TRBJ2-1; 8 bases fit TRBD2. Per germline, CDR1 SNHLY and CDR2 FYNNEI. This CDR3 is built from 18 residues. The junction had 15 bases not matched to a gene; V was cut back by 7 bases and J by 1 base. The CDR3 DNA sequence: TGTGCCAGCATTGGACTAGCTCCGGAGTTTTATTCCTACAATGAGCAGTTCTTC. Residues: CASIGLAPEFYSYNEQFF.

This clone has just a few counts. The chain links TRBV27 to TRBJ1-1; 10 bases agree with TRBD1. This CDR3 is built from 16 residues. Germline CDR1 and CDR2: MNHEY and SMNVEV (reference sequence). Trimming cost V 2 bases and J 9 bases; bases outside gene matches: 12. In DNA, the CDR3 is TGTGCCAGCAGTTTAGGAGGCACAGGGACAGGGGTTCAAGCTTTCTTT. Encoded protein: CASSLGGTGTGVQAFF.

V gene TRBV2 combines with J gene TRBJ2-7, with 8 bases aligning to TRBD1. Trimming removed 5 bases from V and 5 bases from J; junction bases left unmatched: 8. This CDR3 contains 14 residues. Germline CDR1 reads SNHLY; CDR2 reads FYNNEI. The chain's CDR3 is CASSPGQDRDEQYF. CDR3 bases: TGTGCCAGCAGTCCGGGACAGGACCGGGACGAGCAGTACTTC.

The genes are TRBV5-6 and TRBJ2-1, with no clear D. The CDR3 has 12 residues. In germline, CDR1 is SGHDT, CDR2 YYEEEE. With 3 bases removed from V and 4 bases from J, the gap between germline ends came to 5 bases. The CDR3 spells CASSYSYNEQFF. The CDR3 coding sequence is TGTGCCAGCAGCTATTCTTACAATGAGCAGTTCTTC.

This clone has just a few counts. The chain uses TRBV2 and TRBJ1-1; 8 bases agree with TRBD1. V lost 7 bases and J lost 1; bases outside the gene matches: 14. CDR1 and CDR2 from the germline V gene are SNHLY and FYNNEI. The CDR3 consists of 17 residues. CDR3 in DNA: TGTGCCAGCACCCGAGGGGGGCAGGGGGCCCCGAACACTGAAGCTTTCTTT. Amino acids: CASTRGGQGAPNTEAFF.

This chain uses TRBV6-5 with TRBJ1-1, with TRBD1 matching 8 bases. The V gene end was trimmed by 9 bases and the J gene end by 1 base; junction bases not matched to a gene: 4. The CDR3 sequence is 13 residues long. Germline values: CDR1 MNHEY, CDR2 SVGAGI. CDR3 residues: CAREQGANTEAFF. CDR3 coding DNA: TGTGCCAGGGAGCAGGGGGCGAACACTGAAGCTTTCTTT.

This clone was seen many times. The chain employs TRBV19 and TRBJ1-3, with a possible D match to TRBD1 (5 bases). V was cut by 6 bases and J by 5 bases, with 17 bases left in between. The CDR3 is 15 residues long. Germline values: CDR1 LNHDA, CDR2 SQIVND (reference sequence). CDR3 amino acids: CASSRSGGARNTIYF. In DNA form, the CDR3 reads TGTGCCAGTAGCCGATCTGGAGGGGCCCGAAACACCATATATTTT.

J is TRBJ2-5 and V is TRBV5-6; 11 bases are a match to TRBD2. From germline, CDR1 is SGHDT and CDR2 YYEEEE. CDR3 size: 14 residues. With 1 base clipped from V and 4 bases from J, the junction kept 0 bases outside the gene matches. The CDR3 loop reads CASSLTSGGETQYF. For the CDR3, the DNA is TGTGCCAGCAGCTTGACTAGCGGGGGAGAGACCCAGTACTTC.

This chain links TRBV6-1 with TRBJ1-2, with D hard to call. Trimming removed 0 bases at V and 4 bases at J, with 9 bases between. Germline values: CDR1 MNHNS, CDR2 SASEGT. This CDR3 spans 14 amino acids. This CDR3 is CASSEAPGPYGYTF. In DNA, the CDR3 is TGTGCCAGCAGTGAAGCTCCAGGCCCCTATGGCTACACCTTC.

The DNA for the CDR3 is TGCGCCAGCAGCCCCGACGTGGGGGCGGAGTACGAGCAGTACTTC. This codes for CASSPDVGAEYEQYF. V gene TRBV5-1 combines with J gene TRBJ2-7, with D tentatively TRBD1 (6 bases). CDR3 length: 15 residues. Per the germline V gene, CDR1 is SGHRS and CDR2 is YFSETQ. V shed 4 bases and J shed 4 bases, with 18 bases lying between them.

The chain employs TRBV14 and TRBJ2-1, with 13 nucleotides matching TRBD2. Germline CDR1 is SGHDN and CDR2 is FVKESK. The J segment lost 4 bases and the V segment lost 0 bases, leaving 0 bases of the junction unmatched. The CDR3 sequence is 16 residues long. CDR3 region: CASSQELAGGYNEQFF. In DNA form, the CDR3 reads TGTGCCAGCAGCCAAGAACTAGCGGGAGGGTACAATGAGCAGTTCTTC.

This chain connects TRBV7-9 to TRBJ1-2, with 8 nucleotides matching TRBD1. The CDR3 is 12 amino acids. V lost 5 bases to trimming and J lost 6 bases; unmatched junction nucleotides: 2. Germline loops: CDR1 SEHNR, CDR2 FQNEAQ (reference sequence). This chain's CDR3 is CASSRQGNGYTF. CDR3 nucleotides: TGTGCCAGCAGCCGACAGGGGAATGGCTACACCTTC. Combining the CDR3 with reference TRBV7-9 and TRBJ1-2 gives the whole variable domain DTGVSQNPRHKITKRGQNVTFRCDPISEHNRLYWYRQTLGQGPEFLTYFQNEAQLEKSRLLSDRFSAERPKGSFSTLEIQRTEQGDSAMYLCASSRQGNGYTFGSGTRLTVV.

The rearrangement links TRBV6-1 to TRBJ2-3; 10 positions agree with TRBD2. The CDR3 is 15 residues long. V gave up 5 bases and J gave up 5 bases; unmatched junction bases: 7. From germline, CDR1 is MNHNS and CDR2 SASEGT. The CDR3 DNA sequence: TGTGCCAGCAGTTCTAGCGGGGGTTCGCGAGATACGCAGTATTTT. Encoded protein: CASSSSGGSRDTQYF.

In its sample, this clone was seen a few times. The chain is built from TRBV7-2 and TRBJ1-3, with 11 positions matching TRBD1. V shed 4 bases and J 1 base; nucleotides not matched to a gene: 6. This CDR3 spans 17 amino acids. Germline CDR1 reads SGHTA; CDR2 reads FQGNSA. CDR3 DNA: TGTGCCAGCAGCTCCGGGACAGGGGGGAGATCTGGAAACACCATATATTTT. Translated, it gives CASSSGTGGRSGNTIYF. Filled out from reference TRBV7-2 and TRBJ1-3, the complete variable domain reads GAGVSQSPSNKVTEKGKDVELRCDPISGHTALYWYRQSLGQGLEFLIYFQGNSAPDKSGLPSDRFSAERTGGSVSTLTIQRTQQEDSAVYLCASSSGTGGRSGNTIYFGEGSWLTVV.

The chain carries TRBV5-6 and TRBJ2-3; 10 bases agree with TRBD1. The ends lost 4 bases at V and 2 bases at J; junction bases unmatched: 4. Germline V gene lookup returns CDR1 SGHDT and CDR2 YYEEEE. This CDR3 region has 15 residues. The CDR3: CASSGDRGSTDTQYF. The DNA for the CDR3 is TGTGCCAGCAGCGGGGACAGGGGTTCCACAGATACGCAGTATTTT.